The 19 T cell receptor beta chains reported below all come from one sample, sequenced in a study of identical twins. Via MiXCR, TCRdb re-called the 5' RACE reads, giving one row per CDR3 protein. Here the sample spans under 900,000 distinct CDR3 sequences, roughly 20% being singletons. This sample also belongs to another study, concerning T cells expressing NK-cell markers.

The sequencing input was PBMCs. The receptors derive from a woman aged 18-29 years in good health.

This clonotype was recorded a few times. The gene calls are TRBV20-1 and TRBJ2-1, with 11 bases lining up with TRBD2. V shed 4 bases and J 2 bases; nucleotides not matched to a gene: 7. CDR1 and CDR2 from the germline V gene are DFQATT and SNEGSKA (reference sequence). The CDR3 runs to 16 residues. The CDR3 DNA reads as TGCAGTGCTAAACTAGCGGGGGCCTCTCCCTACAATGAGCAGTTCTTC. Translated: CSAKLAGASPYNEQFF.

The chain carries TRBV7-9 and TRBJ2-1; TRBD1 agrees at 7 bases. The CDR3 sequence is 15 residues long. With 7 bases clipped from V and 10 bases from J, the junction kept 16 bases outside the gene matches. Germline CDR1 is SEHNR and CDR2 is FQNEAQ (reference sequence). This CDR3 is CASNSGRGGWGEQFF. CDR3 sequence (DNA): TGTGCCAGCAACTCTGGCCGAGGGGGCTGGGGGGAGCAGTTCTTC. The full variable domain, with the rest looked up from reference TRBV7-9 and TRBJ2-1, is DTGVSQNPRHKITKRGQNVTFRCDPISEHNRLYWYRQTLGQGPEFLTYFQNEAQLEKSRLLSDRFSAERPKGSFSTLEIQRTEQGDSAMYLCASNSGRGGWGEQFFGPGTRLTVL.

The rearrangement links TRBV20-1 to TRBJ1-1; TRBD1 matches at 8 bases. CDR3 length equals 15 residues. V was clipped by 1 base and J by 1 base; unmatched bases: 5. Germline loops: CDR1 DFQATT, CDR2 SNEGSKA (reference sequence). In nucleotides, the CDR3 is TGCAGTGCTAGAGGCGGACAGGGCAAGAACACTGAAGCTTTCTTT. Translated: CSARGGQGKNTEAFF.

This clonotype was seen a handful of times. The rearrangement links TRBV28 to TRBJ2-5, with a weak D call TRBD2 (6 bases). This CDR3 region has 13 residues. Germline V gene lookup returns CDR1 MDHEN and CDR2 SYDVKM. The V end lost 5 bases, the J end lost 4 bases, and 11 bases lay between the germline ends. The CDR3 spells CASSIGGPETQYF. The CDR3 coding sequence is TGTGCCAGCAGTATCGGAGGGCCAGAGACCCAGTACTTC.

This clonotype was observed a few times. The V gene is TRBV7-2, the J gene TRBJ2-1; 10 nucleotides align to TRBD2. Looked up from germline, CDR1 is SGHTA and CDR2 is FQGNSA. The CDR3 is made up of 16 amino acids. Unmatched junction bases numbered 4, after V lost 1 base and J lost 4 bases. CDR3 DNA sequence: TGTGCCAGCAGCTTAGGTTCTAGCGGGGGATACAATGAGCAGTTCTTC. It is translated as CASSLGSSGGYNEQFF.

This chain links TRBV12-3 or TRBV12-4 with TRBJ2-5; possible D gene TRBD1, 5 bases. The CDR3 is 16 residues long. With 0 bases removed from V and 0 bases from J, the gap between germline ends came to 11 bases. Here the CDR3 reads CASSLASQGYQETQYF. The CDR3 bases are TGTGCCAGCAGTTTAGCGTCGCAGGGCTACCAAGAGACCCAGTACTTC.

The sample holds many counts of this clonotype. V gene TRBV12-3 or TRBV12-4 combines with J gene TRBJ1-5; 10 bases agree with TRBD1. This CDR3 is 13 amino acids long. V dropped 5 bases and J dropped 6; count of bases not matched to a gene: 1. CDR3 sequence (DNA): TGTGCCAGCAGTCGGACAGGGGGTCAGCCCCAGCATTTT. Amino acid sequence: CASSRTGGQPQHF.

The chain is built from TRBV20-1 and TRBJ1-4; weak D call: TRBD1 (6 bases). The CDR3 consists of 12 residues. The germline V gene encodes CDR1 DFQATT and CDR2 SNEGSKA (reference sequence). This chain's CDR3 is CSPRRGDEKLFF. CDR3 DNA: TGCAGCCCCCGTAGGGGGGATGAAAAACTGTTTTTT.

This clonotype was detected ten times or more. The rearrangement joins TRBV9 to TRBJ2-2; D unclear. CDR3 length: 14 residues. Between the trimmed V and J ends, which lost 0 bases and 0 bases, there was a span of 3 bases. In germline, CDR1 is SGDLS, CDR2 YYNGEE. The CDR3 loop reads CASSVVPNTGELFF. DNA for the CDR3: TGTGCCAGCAGCGTAGTACCGAACACCGGGGAGCTGTTTTTT.

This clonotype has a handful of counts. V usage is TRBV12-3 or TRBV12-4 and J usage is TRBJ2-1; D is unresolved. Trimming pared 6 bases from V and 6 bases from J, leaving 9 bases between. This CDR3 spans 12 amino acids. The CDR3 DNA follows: TGTGCCAGCAGGATTCTCGGCAATGAGCAGTTCTTC. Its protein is CASRILGNEQFF.

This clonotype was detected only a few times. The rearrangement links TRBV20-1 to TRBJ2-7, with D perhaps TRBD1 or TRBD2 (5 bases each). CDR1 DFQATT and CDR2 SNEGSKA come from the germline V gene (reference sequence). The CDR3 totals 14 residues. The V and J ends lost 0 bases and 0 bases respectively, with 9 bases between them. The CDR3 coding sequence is TGCAGTGCTAGAGATAACGGGGCCTCCTACGAGCAGTACTTC. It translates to CSARDNGASYEQYF.

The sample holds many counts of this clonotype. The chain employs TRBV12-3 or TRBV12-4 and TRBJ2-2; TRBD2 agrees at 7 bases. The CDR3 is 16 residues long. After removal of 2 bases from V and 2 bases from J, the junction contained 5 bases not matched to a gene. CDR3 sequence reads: CASSLTGRPNTGELFF. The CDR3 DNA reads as TGTGCCAGCAGTTTAACCGGGAGGCCCAACACCGGGGAGCTGTTTTTT.

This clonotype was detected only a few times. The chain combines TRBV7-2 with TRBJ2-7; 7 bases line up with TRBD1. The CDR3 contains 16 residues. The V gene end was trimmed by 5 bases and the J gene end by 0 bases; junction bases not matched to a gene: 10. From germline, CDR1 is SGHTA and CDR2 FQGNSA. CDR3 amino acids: CASSLPGQRSSYEQYF. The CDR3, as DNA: TGTGCCAGCAGCCTACCGGGACAGAGGAGCTCCTACGAGCAGTACTTC.

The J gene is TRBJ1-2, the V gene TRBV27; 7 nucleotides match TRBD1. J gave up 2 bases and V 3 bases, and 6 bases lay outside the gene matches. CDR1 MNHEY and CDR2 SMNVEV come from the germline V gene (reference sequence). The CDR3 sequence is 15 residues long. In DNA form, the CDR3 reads TGTGCCAGCAGTTTTAGAGGGGGCAGAAACTATGGCTACACCTTC. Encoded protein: CASSFRGGRNYGYTF.

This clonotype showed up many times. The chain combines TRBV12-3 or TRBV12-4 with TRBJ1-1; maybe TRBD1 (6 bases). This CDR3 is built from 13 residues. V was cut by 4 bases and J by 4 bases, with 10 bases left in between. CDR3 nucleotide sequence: TGTGCCAGCAGTTCTGGACAGTCCACTGAAGCTTTCTTT. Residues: CASSSGQSTEAFF.

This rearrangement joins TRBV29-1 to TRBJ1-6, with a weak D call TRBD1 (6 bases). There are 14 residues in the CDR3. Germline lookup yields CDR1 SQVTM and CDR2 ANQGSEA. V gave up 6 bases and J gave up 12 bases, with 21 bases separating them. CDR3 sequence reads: CSVEPGAPGGPLHF. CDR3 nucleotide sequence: TGCAGCGTGGAGCCAGGGGCACCTGGGGGACCCCTCCACTTT.

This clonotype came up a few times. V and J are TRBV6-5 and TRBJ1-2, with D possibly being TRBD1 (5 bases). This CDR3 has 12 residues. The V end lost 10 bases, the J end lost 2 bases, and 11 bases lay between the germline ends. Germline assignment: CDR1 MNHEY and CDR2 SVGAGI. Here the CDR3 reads CATVGGNYGYTF. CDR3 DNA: TGTGCCACCGTGGGGGGAAACTATGGCTACACCTTC.

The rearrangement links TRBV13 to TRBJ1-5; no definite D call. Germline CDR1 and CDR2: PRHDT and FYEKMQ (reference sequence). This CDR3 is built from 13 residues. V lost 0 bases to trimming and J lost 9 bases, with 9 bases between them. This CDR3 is CASSLGLGGPQHF. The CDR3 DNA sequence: TGTGCCAGCAGCTTAGGCCTGGGAGGGCCCCAGCATTTT.

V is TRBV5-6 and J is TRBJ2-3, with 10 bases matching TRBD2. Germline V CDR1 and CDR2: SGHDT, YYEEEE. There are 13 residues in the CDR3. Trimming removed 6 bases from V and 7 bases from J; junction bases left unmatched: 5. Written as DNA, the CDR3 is TGTGCCAGCACTAGCGGGAGTGGGAATACGCAGTATTTT. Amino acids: CASTSGSGNTQYF.